Shown below are 9 T cell receptor beta chains from a single sample sequenced in a study of blood T cell repertoires in COVID-19. Here immunoSEQ multiplex PCR was the method, and the copy in TCRdb shows in-frame clones only, minus some. The data show roughly 46,000 clones, approximately 87% seen once. The sequenced sample was peripheral blood. Receptor source: a human donor in a cohort sampled during active COVID-19.

This chain uses TRBV5-6 with TRBJ1-1; the match to TRBD1 covers 7 bases. The V segment lost 2 bases and the J segment 5 bases; nucleotides outside the gene matches: 9. Germline lookup yields CDR1 SGHDT and CDR2 YYEEEE. CDR3 length: 15 residues. This chain's CDR3 is CASSLRARRGTEAFF. CDR3 sequence (DNA): TGTGCCAGCAGCTTAAGGGCCCGCAGGGGGACTGAAGCTTTCTTT.

This chain connects TRBV10-3 to TRBJ2-7; D is possibly TRBD1 (5 bases). Germline V gene sequence: CDR1 ENHRY, CDR2 SYGVKD. The CDR3 is 14 residues long. The V end was cut by 3 bases, the J end by 2 bases, with 11 bases between. CDR3 sequence: CAISDPTATYEQYF. The CDR3 DNA sequence: TGTGCCATCAGTGACCCGACAGCCACCTACGAGCAGTACTTC.

The chain links TRBV11-2 to TRBJ2-7, with TRBD1 identical over 7 bases. V was clipped by 2 bases and J by 3 bases; unmatched bases: 1. CDR1 is SGHAT, CDR2 FQNNGV, per germline. CDR3 length: 13 residues. CDR3 bases: TGTGCCAGCAGCTTACAGGGGGTCTACGAGCAGTACTTC. Protein product: CASSLQGVYEQYF.

This chain joins TRBV9 and TRBJ2-7, with TRBD2 as a possible D gene (6 bases). The V end was cut by 2 bases, the J end by 6 bases, with 15 bases between. CDR1 is SGDLS and CDR2 is YYNGEE in the germline V gene. The CDR3 loop spans 14 amino acids. The CDR3 loop is CASSVGGLPGEQYF. In nucleotides, the CDR3 is TGTGCCAGCAGCGTGGGGGGACTGCCGGGCGAGCAGTACTTC.

This rearrangement joins TRBV6-2 or TRBV6-3 to TRBJ2-2; 8 bases are a match to TRBD2. V shed 4 bases and J 5 bases; nucleotides not matched to a gene: 15. CDR1 and CDR2 (germline): MNHEY, SVGEGT. CDR3 size: 18 residues. The CDR3 is CASSFRKEAGEFTGELFF. In DNA form, the CDR3 reads TGTGCCAGCAGTTTTCGGAAAGAAGCGGGAGAGTTTACCGGGGAGCTGTTTTTT.

The chain couples TRBV7-3 to TRBJ1-1; D is undetermined. The CDR3 has 14 amino acids. Germline V lookup: CDR1 SGHTA, CDR2 FQGTGA. V was cut by 5 bases and J by 1 base, with 11 bases left in between. CDR3 coding DNA: TGTGCCAGCAGCCAATCTTCAGGGAACACTGAAGCTTTCTTT. It is translated as CASSQSSGNTEAFF.

The chain combines TRBV5-6 with TRBJ2-7, with D perhaps matching TRBD1 (5 bases). CDR1 SGHDT and CDR2 YYEEEE come from the germline V gene. The CDR3 is 15 residues long. Trimming shortened V by 2 bases and J by 1 base, and 13 bases separated the two germline ends. CDR3 in DNA: TGTGCCAGCAGCTTAGGCAGGGCCCTATCCTACGAGCAGTACTTC. Protein product: CASSLGRALSYEQYF.

This chain links TRBV6-5 with TRBJ2-7, with 8 bases aligning to TRBD1. Germline loops: CDR1 MNHEY, CDR2 SVGAGI. The junction had 8 bases not matched to a gene; V was cut back by 6 bases and J by 4 bases. The CDR3 length is 14 residues. The CDR3, as DNA: TGTGCCAGCAGCGACAGGGGAGACTTATACGAGCAGTACTTC. Translated, it gives CASSDRGDLYEQYF.

The V gene is TRBV3-1 (or the pseudogene TRBV3-2), the J gene TRBJ2-7; 10 bases line up with TRBD2. The V segment lost 1 base and the J segment 5 bases; nucleotides outside the gene matches: 14. CDR3 length equals 18 residues. CDR1 and CDR2 from the germline V gene are LGHDT and YNNKEL (reference sequence). CDR3 in amino acids: CASSQAGSGRPLPHEQYF. The CDR3 coding sequence is TGTGCCAGCAGCCAAGCGGGTAGCGGGAGGCCCCTCCCCCACGAGCAGTACTTC.